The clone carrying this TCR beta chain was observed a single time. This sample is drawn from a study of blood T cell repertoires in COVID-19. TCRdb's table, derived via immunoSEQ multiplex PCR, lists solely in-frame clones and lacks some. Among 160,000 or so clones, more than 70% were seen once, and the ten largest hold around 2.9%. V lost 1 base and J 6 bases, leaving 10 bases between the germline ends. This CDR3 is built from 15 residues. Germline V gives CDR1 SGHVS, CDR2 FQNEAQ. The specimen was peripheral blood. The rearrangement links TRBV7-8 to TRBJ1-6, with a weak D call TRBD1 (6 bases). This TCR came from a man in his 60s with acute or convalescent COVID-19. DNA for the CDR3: TGTGCCAGCAGCTTAGGGGGGCACACTAATTCACCCCTCCACTTT. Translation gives CASSLGGHTNSPLHF.